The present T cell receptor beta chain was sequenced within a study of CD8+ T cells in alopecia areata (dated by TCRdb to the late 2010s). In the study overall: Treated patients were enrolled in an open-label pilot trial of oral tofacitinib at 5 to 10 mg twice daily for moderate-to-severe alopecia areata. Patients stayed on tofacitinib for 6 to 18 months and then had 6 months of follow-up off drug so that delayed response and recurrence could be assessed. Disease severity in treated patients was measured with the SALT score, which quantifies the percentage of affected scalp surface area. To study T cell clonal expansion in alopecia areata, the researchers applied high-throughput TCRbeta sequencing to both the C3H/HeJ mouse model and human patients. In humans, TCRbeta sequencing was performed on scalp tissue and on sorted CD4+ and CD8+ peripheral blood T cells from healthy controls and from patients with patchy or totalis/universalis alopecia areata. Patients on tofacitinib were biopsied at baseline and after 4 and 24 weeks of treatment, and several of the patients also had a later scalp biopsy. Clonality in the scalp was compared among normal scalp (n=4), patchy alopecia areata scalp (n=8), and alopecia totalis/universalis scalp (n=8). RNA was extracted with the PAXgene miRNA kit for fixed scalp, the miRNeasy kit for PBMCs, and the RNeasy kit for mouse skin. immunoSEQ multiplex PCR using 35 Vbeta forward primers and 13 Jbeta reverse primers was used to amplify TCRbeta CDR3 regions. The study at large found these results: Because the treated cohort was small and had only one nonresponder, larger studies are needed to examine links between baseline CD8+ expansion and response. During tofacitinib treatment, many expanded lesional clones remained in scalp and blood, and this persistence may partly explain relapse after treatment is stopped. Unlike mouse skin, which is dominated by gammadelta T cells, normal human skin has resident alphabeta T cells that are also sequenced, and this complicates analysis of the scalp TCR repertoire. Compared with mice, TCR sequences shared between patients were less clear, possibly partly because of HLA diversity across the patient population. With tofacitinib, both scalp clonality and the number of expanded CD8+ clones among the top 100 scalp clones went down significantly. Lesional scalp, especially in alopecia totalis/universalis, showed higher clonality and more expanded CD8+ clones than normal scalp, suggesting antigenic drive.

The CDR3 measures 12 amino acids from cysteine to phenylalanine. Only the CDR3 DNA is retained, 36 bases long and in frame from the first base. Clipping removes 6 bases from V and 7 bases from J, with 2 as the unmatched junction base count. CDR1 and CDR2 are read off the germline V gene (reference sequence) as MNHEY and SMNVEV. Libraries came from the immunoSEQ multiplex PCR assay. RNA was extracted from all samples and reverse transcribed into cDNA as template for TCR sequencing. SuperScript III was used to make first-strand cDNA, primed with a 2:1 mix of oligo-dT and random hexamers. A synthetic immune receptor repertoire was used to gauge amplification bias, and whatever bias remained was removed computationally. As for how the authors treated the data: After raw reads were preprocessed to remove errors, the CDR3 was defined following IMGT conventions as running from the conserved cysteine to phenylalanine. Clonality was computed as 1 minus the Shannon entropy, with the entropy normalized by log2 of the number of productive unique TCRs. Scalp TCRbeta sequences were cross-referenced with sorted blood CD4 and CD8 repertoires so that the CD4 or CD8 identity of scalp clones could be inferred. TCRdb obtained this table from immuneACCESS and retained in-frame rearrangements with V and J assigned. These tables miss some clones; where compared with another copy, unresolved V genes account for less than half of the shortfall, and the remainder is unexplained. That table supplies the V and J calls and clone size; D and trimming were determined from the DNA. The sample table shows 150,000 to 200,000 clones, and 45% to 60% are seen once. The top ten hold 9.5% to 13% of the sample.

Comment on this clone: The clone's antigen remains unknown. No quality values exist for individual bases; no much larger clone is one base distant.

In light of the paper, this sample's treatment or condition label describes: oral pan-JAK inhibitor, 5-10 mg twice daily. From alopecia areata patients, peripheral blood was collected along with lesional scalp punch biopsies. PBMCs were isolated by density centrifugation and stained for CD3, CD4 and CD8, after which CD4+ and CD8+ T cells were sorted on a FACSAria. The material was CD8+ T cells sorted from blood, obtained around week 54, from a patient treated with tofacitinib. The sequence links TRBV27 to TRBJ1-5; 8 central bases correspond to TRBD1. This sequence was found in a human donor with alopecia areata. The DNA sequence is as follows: TGTGCCAGCAGCCCAGGGGGCCAGCCCCAGCATTTT. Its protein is CASSPGGQPQHF.